One sample yielded the 15 T cell receptor beta chains listed below, sequenced in a study of regulatory T cells in long-lasting Graves disease. Arm-PCR with iRepertoire HTBI primers amplified the CDR3 regions for these TCR beta libraries. TCRdb itself ran the multiplex PCR reads through MiXCR, one entry per CDR3 protein. The sample yields 300,000 to 400,000 distinct CDR3 sequences, roughly a fifth seen once. Described time point: persistent/refractory GD, antithyroid drugs over 5 years with positive TRAb. Extracted PBMC RNA gave rise to the TCR library. This specimen was peripheral blood mononuclear cells (PBMCs), taken when the disease was refractory, from a patient treated with antithyroid drugs. These receptors were taken from a female donor with Graves disease.

This clonotype was picked up a small number of times. A much larger clone lies a single base off, so this may be a read error. The V and J genes are TRBV6-2 or TRBV6-3 and TRBJ1-2; unclear D gene. Germline V gene sequence: CDR1 MNHEY, CDR2 SVGEGT. The CDR3 runs 13 residues. The ends were cut back, 5 bases at V and 6 bases at J, with 13 bases in the middle. The CDR3 region has the DNA TGTGCCAGCAGTGAAATCAACCCGAATGGCTACACCTTC. Protein: CASSEINPNGYTF.

On this clonotype: Because the CDR3 is missing its conserved closing phenylalanine or tryptophan, this is likely a read error. The chain couples TRBV5-1 to TRBJ2-5; the D gene is possibly TRBD1 (6 bases). Trimming pared 0 bases from V and 5 bases from J, leaving 20 bases between. This CDR3 contains 17 residues. Per the germline V gene, CDR1 is SGHRS and CDR2 is YFSETQ. CDR3 loop: CASSLEGGYRESETQYL. For the CDR3, the DNA is TGCGCCAGCAGCTTGGAAGGGGGATACAGGGAAAGTGAGACCCAGTACCTC.

This clonotype was observed once. The chain links TRBV4-1 to TRBJ1-6; D gene ambiguous. The CDR3 consists of 16 residues. V lost 3 bases and J 2 bases, leaving 11 bases between the germline ends. Germline V lookup: CDR1 MGHRA, CDR2 YSYEKL. CDR3 DNA sequence: TGCGCCAGCAGCCACCGGGATCAAGCCTATAATTCACCCCTCCACTTT. Protein sequence: CASSHRDQAYNSPLHF.

This clonotype appeared a few times. The CDR3, as DNA: TGTGCCAGCACACTGGAAGGGAAGAACTACGAGCAGTACTTC. Translated: CASTLEGKNYEQYF. The gene calls are TRBV6-1 and TRBJ2-7; no clear D. There are 14 residues in the CDR3. Trimming pared 7 bases from V and 3 bases from J, leaving 16 bases between. Per germline, CDR1 MNHNS and CDR2 SASEGT.

This clonotype was counted a few times. The chain has TRBV30 and TRBJ2-2; 10 positions match TRBD2. Germline V gene lookup returns CDR1 GTSNPN and CDR2 SVGIG (reference sequence). J was trimmed by 5 bases and V by 1 base; bases with no gene match: 7. The CDR3 spans 16 residues. CDR3 DNA sequence: TGTGCCTGGAGTGCTCCTAGCGGGAGAGGAACCGGGGAGCTGTTTTTT. It is translated as CAWSAPSGRGTGELFF.

The chain couples TRBV11-2 to TRBJ2-3; 10 positions agree with TRBD1. Germline V gene sequence: CDR1 SGHAT, CDR2 FQNNGV. J was trimmed by 4 bases and V by 3 bases; bases with no gene match: 1. CDR3 size: 14 residues. For the CDR3, the DNA is TGTGCCAGCAGCTTGGGGACAGGGGCAGATACGCAGTATTTT. This sequence encodes CASSLGTGADTQYF.

This clonotype has at least ten counts. The chain employs TRBV11-2 and TRBJ1-2; D perhaps matches TRBD1 (6 bases). In germline, CDR1 is SGHAT, CDR2 FQNNGV. V lost 5 bases, J lost 0 bases, and 13 bases lay in between. The CDR3 is 15 residues long. The CDR3: CASSPTNRANYGYTF. The CDR3 DNA sequence: TGTGCCAGCAGCCCAACCAACAGGGCTAACTATGGCTACACCTTC.

Regarding this clonotype: The conserved final phenylalanine or tryptophan is absent from the CDR3, which likely points to a read error. V usage is TRBV29-1 and J usage is TRBJ1-2; unclear D gene. The CDR3 runs to 10 residues. Per the germline V gene, CDR1 is SQVTM and CDR2 is ANQGSEA. V lost 5 bases to trimming and J lost 7 bases, with 8 bases between them. The CDR3 nucleotides read TGCAGCGTTTTCGGCTCTGGCTACACCCTC. Translation gives CSVFGSGYTL.

V gene TRBV15 combines with J gene TRBJ2-6; perhaps TRBD2 as D (7 bases). The germline V gene has CDR1 LNHNV and CDR2 YYDKDF (reference sequence). The V gene lost 3 bases and the J gene lost 0 bases, with 24 bases spanning the gap. The CDR3 covers 21 residues. The CDR3 DNA follows: TGTGCCACCAGCAGTTGGGGGAGGGGGGCGCCCCCTCTCTCTGGGGCCAACGTCCTGACTTTC. It encodes CATSSWGRGAPPLSGANVLTF.

This clonotype was seen repeatedly, ten times or more. This chain joins TRBV20-1 and TRBJ2-4; a possible D gene is TRBD2 (6 bases). Per germline, CDR1 DFQATT and CDR2 SNEGSKA (reference sequence). The V end was cut by 6 bases, the J end by 5 bases, with 17 bases between. The CDR3 sequence is 14 residues long. The CDR3 region is CSAVPGLGQNIQYF. The CDR3 nucleotides are TGCAGTGCCGTGCCGGGACTTGGGCAAAACATTCAGTACTTC.

This clonotype showed up many times. The gene calls are TRBV3-1 and TRBJ1-2; no definite D call. V was pared by 8 bases and J by 5 bases, with 12 bases between. Germline V gene lookup returns CDR1 LGHDT and CDR2 YNNKEL (reference sequence). The CDR3 length is 12 residues. CDR3 bases: TGTGCCAGCGCACCAGGCGAGTATGGCTACACCTTC. Residues: CASAPGEYGYTF.

This clonotype was seen many times. The chain recombines TRBV11-3 with TRBJ1-4; TRBD1 matches 8 bases. Germline-derived CDR1 and CDR2 are SGHNT and YENEEA. The ends lost 2 bases at V and 4 bases at J; junction bases unmatched: 3. The CDR3 runs to 15 residues. CDR3 sequence reads: CASSLPGQVNEKLFF. In nucleotides, the CDR3 is TGTGCCAGCAGCTTACCGGGACAGGTTAATGAAAAACTGTTTTTT.

The rearrangement links TRBV20-1 to TRBJ1-1; D is perhaps TRBD1 (5 bases). Per the germline V gene, CDR1 is DFQATT and CDR2 is SNEGSKA (reference sequence). CDR3 length equals 11 residues. The ends were cut back, 3 bases at V and 9 bases at J, with 11 bases in the middle. This CDR3 reads CSASSGSQAFF. The CDR3 bases are TGCAGTGCTAGTTCAGGGAGCCAAGCTTTCTTT.

The chain has TRBV6-5 and TRBJ2-5; perhaps TRBD2 as D (6 bases). This CDR3 contains 15 residues. CDR1 is MNHEY and CDR2 is SVGAGI in the germline V gene. V lost 0 bases, J lost 5 bases, and 13 bases lay in between. The CDR3 is CASSYSSSGGETQYF. Here the CDR3 DNA reads TGTGCCAGCAGTTACTCGTCTAGTGGAGGGGAGACCCAGTACTTC.

The chain carries TRBV4-2 and TRBJ2-7, with D unresolved. The CDR3 covers 13 residues. Germline V CDR1 and CDR2: LGHNA, YNFKEQ. V was trimmed by 0 bases and J by 12 bases, leaving 15 bases between them. CDR3 nucleotides: TGTGCCAGCAGCCAAGAAAGGTCCCTTGGGCTGTACTTC. As protein: CASSQERSLGLYF.